This T cell receptor (beta chain) was recovered during a study of Ad26.COV2.S vaccination and SARS-CoV-2 variants (dated by TCRdb to about 2021). For context, the study as a whole: Vaccine-arm donors came from COV1001, a multicentre, randomized, double-blind, placebo-controlled phase I-IIa trial of Ad26.COV2.S in healthy adults. Ad26.COV2.S was administered intramuscularly at a dose of 5x10^10 or 1x10^11 viral particles, either as one shot or as two shots given 56 days apart. The specificity and breadth of SARS-CoV-2-reactive T cell receptors after Ad26.COV2.S vaccination were assessed by TCRbeta repertoire sequencing. A total of approximately 30 samples were included in the TCR-sequenced set, comprising about 20 Ad26.COV2.S vaccine recipients, 5 placebo recipients and 8 SARS-CoV-2 convalescent individuals. Trial participants were randomized into five groups of five, in which low-dose or high-dose Ad26.COV2.S was given once or twice, or placebo was given on both occasions. Blinding of investigators to trial group allocation was maintained during experiments and outcome assessment. Overall study outcomes, separate from this receptor: Substantial breadth of spike-specific CD8+ and CD4+ T cell responses was reported after vaccination. Vaccine and placebo recipients had similar non-spike TCR breadth, a finding consistent with the vaccine containing only spike. The study lacked the statistical power to compare responses across vaccine doses or regimens. The authors noted that total T cell responses may have been underestimated by the TCR breadth and depth analyses. Spike-specific TCR breadth was higher in Ad26.COV2.S recipients than in placebo recipients (P = 0.0014).

As regards this clone: The target of this receptor is not known. No base qualities exist here, and no much larger clone lies one base off it.

Interpreted using the paper, the treatment or condition label stands for: some 19 received Ad26.COV2.S at low or high dose, single or two shots; a few received placebo; per-sample allocation not given. Repertoires of vaccine and placebo recipients were sequenced from samples collected on day 63 after the first injection. Between 29 July and 7 August 2020, Cohort 1b enrolled fewer than 30 adults aged 18-55 years at one site in Boston, USA. Ad26.COV2.S was a replication-incompetent adenovirus type 26 vector expressing a prefusion-stabilized SARS-CoV-2 spike protein from the original Wuhan strain. V drops 0 bases and J drops 8 bases, leaving 10 bases in between. From its cysteine to its phenylalanine, the CDR3 spans 13 amino acids. Only CDR3 DNA is held: 39 bases, read in frame from base 1. The CDR1 and CDR2 encoded by the germline V gene are MNHEY and SVGAGI. The immunoSEQ Assay was the method used to sequence TCRbeta CDR3 regions. After extraction, genomic DNA underwent amplification by bias-controlled multiplex PCR, followed by high-throughput sequencing. Under the source paper's analysis protocol: To quantify the absolute abundance of each unique TCRbeta CDR3 region, sequences were collapsed and filtered. T cell fraction was estimated by normalization of TCRbeta template counts to usable DNA, with usable DNA being measured through amplification of reference genes present in all nucleated cells. Repertoire TCRs were annotated as SARS-CoV-2-specific when V gene, CDR3 amino acid sequence and J gene were exactly matched to a known reactive TCR set. The reference SARS-CoV-2 TCR set was derived from MIRA and filtered for enrichment in COVID-19-positive ImmuneCODE repertoires, a step that removed public or cross-reactive TCRs. Drawing on the MIRA antigens, annotated TCRs were analysed further at the level of specific ORF or position within ORF. Depth was the summed frequency of annotated unique rearrangements, while breadth was defined as annotated unique rearrangements over total unique productive rearrangements. Two-sided Wilcoxon rank-sum tests were used to compare TCR breadth between groups. The source is immuneACCESS, and TCRdb retained only in-frame sequences with V and J called. Part of the clones is not carried over; for the studies checked, unresolved V genes explain less than half of this, and the remainder is unexplained. That table gives V, J and clone size, and the DNA gave D and trimming. Within this sample are 350,000 to 450,000 clones, with 83% of them counted one time only. Jointly, the top ten make up approximately 7% of the sample.

The sample in question was peripheral blood, obtained in a trial of Ad26.COV2.S vaccine versus placebo. The chain joins TRBV6-5 to TRBJ1-1; the D gene lacks a confident call. This clonotype originated in a person between 18 and 60 years old who received the Ad26.COV2.S COVID-19 vaccine or a placebo. The CDR3 here reads CASSYSKLREAFF. Read as DNA, the sequence is TGTGCCAGCAGTTACTCAAAATTGCGGGAAGCTTTCTTT.